This TCR beta chain is drawn from a study of blood T cell repertoires in COVID-19. Study-level information: T cells, B-cell-depleted T cells, or PBMCs supplied cDNA or gDNA.

CDR3 length: 15 residues. With V trimmed by 2 bases and J by 4 bases, 6 bases remained unmatched. CDR1 GTSNPN and CDR2 SVGIG come from the germline V gene (reference sequence). Data came from immunoSEQ multiplex PCR; TCRdb stores just in-frame clones and leaves some out. The sample includes 250,000 to 350,000 clones, 70% to 85% of them seen just once. This TCR came from a human donor with COVID-19, enrolled during active disease. The donor label of this sample is uncertain. The V gene is TRBV30, the J gene TRBJ2-1, with TRBD2 matching 9 bases. The sequencing input was peripheral blood. In nucleotides, the CDR3 is TGTGCCTGGAGTACAACTAGCGGGCCTTACAATGAGCAGTTCTTC. Translation: CAWSTTSGPYNEQFF.